One and the same sample provided the 3 T cell receptor beta chains below, sequenced in a study of blood T cells in healthy people across ages. It was with a sample-barcoded 5' primer and a J-beta primer mix that a second PCR of roughly 7 to 12 cycles was run. MiXCR was run by TCRdb on the 5' RACE reads, yielding one entry per CDR3 protein. The profile covers 650,000 to 900,000 distinct CDR3 sequences, with around 62% appearing a single time and about 30% taken by the ten largest. The sequenced material came from blood. The receptors were gathered from a man aged 30-40 years in good health.

V gene TRBV7-6 combines with J gene TRBJ2-7; 7 bases align to TRBD1. This CDR3 contains 13 residues. The J segment lost 9 bases and the V segment lost 5 bases, leaving 10 bases of the junction unmatched. Germline values: CDR1 SGHVS, CDR2 FNYEAQ. The CDR3 sequence is CASSRGQEKGQYF. Written as DNA, the CDR3 is TGTGCCAGCAGCCGAGGACAGGAGAAGGGGCAGTACTTC.

The CDR3 is CASSSGTGRIEKLFF. CDR3 DNA: TGCGCCAGCAGCTCAGGGACAGGAAGGATTGAAAAACTGTTTTTT. This sequence joins TRBV5-1 and TRBJ1-4; 8 nucleotides align to TRBD1. Germline loops: CDR1 SGHRS, CDR2 YFSETQ. The CDR3 sequence is 15 residues long. V lost 3 bases and J lost 7; bases outside the gene matches: 8.

This clonotype was seen a handful of times. The chain carries TRBV7-9 and TRBJ2-1; TRBD2 might be the D (6 bases). V was shortened by 2 bases and J by 12 bases, with 17 bases between the two germline ends. The CDR3 spans 14 residues. Germline V gene data show CDR1 as SEHNR and CDR2 as FQNEAQ (reference sequence). The CDR3 loop is CASSLLGGLAGQFF. The DNA of the CDR3 is TGTGCCAGCAGCTTATTGGGAGGATTGGCTGGGCAGTTCTTC. The full variable domain, in which reference TRBV7-9 and TRBJ2-1 provide the parts outside the CDR3, is DTGVSQNPRHKITKRGQNVTFRCDPISEHNRLYWYRQTLGQGPEFLTYFQNEAQLEKSRLLSDRFSAERPKGSFSTLEIQRTEQGDSAMYLCASSLLGGLAGQFFGPGTRLTVL.